The 27 T cell receptor beta chains given below trace back to one sample, sequenced in a study of blood T cell repertoires in COVID-19. Produced via immunoSEQ multiplex PCR; TCRdb's table is partial and in-frame only. The sample includes 500,000 or so clones, 87% seen only once; the top ten take roughly 0.7%. Material: PBMCs or T cells enriched from blood (not recorded which). Receptor source: a woman under 30 who had recovered from COVID-19.

This clone was recorded a few times. The gene calls are TRBV19 and TRBJ2-3, with 9 nucleotides matching TRBD2. With 3 bases clipped from V and 9 bases from J, the junction kept 1 base outside the gene matches. CDR3 length equals 12 residues. Germline lookup yields CDR1 LNHDA and CDR2 SQIVND (reference sequence). In DNA, the CDR3 is TGTGCCAGTAGTATCCTAGCGGGAACGCAGTATTTT. Translation gives CASSILAGTQYF.

The CDR3 nucleotides are TGTGCCAGCAGGTCAACAGGGGGCTTAGGAAACACCATATATTTT. Amino acids: CASRSTGGLGNTIYF. The genes are TRBV6-5 and TRBJ1-3; 9 nucleotides line up with TRBD1. CDR1 is MNHEY and CDR2 is SVGAGI in the germline V gene. The V gene end was trimmed by 6 bases and the J gene end by 4 bases; junction bases not matched to a gene: 7. The CDR3 is 15 residues long.

The chain employs TRBV7-9 and TRBJ1-1; D remains unclear. V was cut by 0 bases and J by 3 bases, with 8 bases left in between. The germline CDR1 and CDR2 sequences are SEHNR and FQNEAQ (reference sequence). The CDR3 has 14 amino acids. CDR3 sequence reads: CASSLAALDTEAFF. CDR3 nucleotide sequence: TGTGCCAGCAGCTTAGCGGCCCTGGACACTGAAGCTTTCTTT.

The rearrangement links TRBV11-2 to TRBJ1-3; 8 nucleotides match TRBD1. CDR3 size: 17 residues. Germline CDR1 and CDR2: SGHAT and FQNNGV. After removal of 3 bases from V and 4 bases from J, the junction contained 11 bases not matched to a gene. The CDR3 nucleotides read TGTGCCAGCAGCTTCGGTTCACAGGGGGGGCTCGGAAACACCATATATTTT. Translated, it gives CASSFGSQGGLGNTIYF.

This chain links TRBV19 with TRBJ1-3, with unresolved D. Trimming removed 4 bases from V and 1 base from J, with 11 bases in between. CDR3 length: 15 residues. Germline lookup yields CDR1 LNHDA and CDR2 SQIVND (reference sequence). The CDR3 loop is CASSNPGGSGNTIYF. The CDR3, as DNA: TGTGCCAGTAGTAACCCGGGAGGGTCTGGAAACACCATATATTTT.

The rearrangement joins TRBV3-1 (or the pseudogene TRBV3-2) to TRBJ2-1; TRBD1 matches 7 bases. The ends lost 0 bases at V and 0 bases at J; junction bases unmatched: 5. In germline, CDR1 is LGHDT, CDR2 YNNKEL (reference sequence). This CDR3 region has 17 residues. The DNA of the CDR3 is TGTGCCAGCAGCCAAGAGGGGACAGTGAGCTCCTACAATGAGCAGTTCTTC. Encoded protein: CASSQEGTVSSYNEQFF.

The V call is TRBV2, the J call TRBJ2-5, with TRBD2 matching over 7 bases. The germline CDR1 and CDR2 sequences are SNHLY and FYNNEI. The junction had 7 bases not matched to a gene; V was cut back by 5 bases and J by 4 bases. CDR3 length: 14 amino acids. CDR3 in amino acids: CASSYTTSAETQYF. As DNA, the CDR3 is TGTGCCAGCAGTTACACAACTAGCGCAGAGACCCAGTACTTC.

V gene TRBV7-9 combines with J gene TRBJ1-4; no clear D gene. V lost 0 bases, J lost 12 bases, and 17 bases lay in between. The length of the CDR3 is 15 residues. Germline V lookup: CDR1 SEHNR, CDR2 FQNEAQ (reference sequence). The DNA of the CDR3 is TGTGCCAGCAGCTTAGCGCGCGTATCGAAGGGAGAACTGTTTTTT. Translation: CASSLARVSKGELFF.

The rearrangement links TRBV28 to TRBJ1-2, with a tentative D call TRBD1 (6 bases). The CDR3 contains 16 residues. Deletions cut 5 bases from V and 0 bases from J, with 16 bases between. CDR1 and CDR2 (germline): MDHEN, SYDVKM. The CDR3 loop reads CASSPDRRGPNYGYTF. The CDR3 nucleotides are TGTGCCAGCAGTCCCGACAGGAGAGGCCCTAACTATGGCTACACCTTC.

The V and J genes are TRBV2 and TRBJ1-3; D unresolved. The ends were cut back, 6 bases at V and 2 bases at J, with 11 bases in the middle. Germline V gene sequence: CDR1 SNHLY, CDR2 FYNNEI. The CDR3 runs to 14 residues. CDR3 sequence reads: CASSQEQPGNTIYF. The CDR3 coding sequence is TGTGCCAGCAGCCAAGAACAACCTGGAAACACCATATATTTT.

J is TRBJ1-2 and V is TRBV7-9; D may be TRBD1 (5 bases). The V and J ends lost 5 bases and 8 bases respectively, with 27 bases between them. Germline V gene sequence: CDR1 SEHNR, CDR2 FQNEAQ (reference sequence). The CDR3 sequence is 17 residues long. The CDR3 coding sequence is TGTGCCAGCAGCCAGGGAGGTACGGGAGGGGTGTACCAGGGCTACACCTTC. Protein product: CASSQGGTGGVYQGYTF.

This chain joins TRBV7-2 and TRBJ1-6, with 7 nucleotides matching TRBD1. With 3 bases clipped from V and 7 bases from J, the junction kept 3 bases outside the gene matches. The CDR3 is 14 amino acids. In germline, CDR1 is SGHTA, CDR2 FQGNSA. The CDR3 here is CASSFDRENSPLHF. CDR3 coding DNA: TGTGCCAGCAGCTTTGACAGGGAGAATTCACCCCTCCACTTT.

V and J are TRBV29-1 and TRBJ1-4; 8 bases are shared with TRBD1. CDR3 length: 12 residues. The J segment lost 12 bases and the V segment lost 5 bases, leaving 8 bases of the junction unmatched. Looked up from germline, CDR1 is SQVTM and CDR2 is ANQGSEA. DNA for the CDR3: TGCAGCGTTAAGTCTGGACAGGGCGAACTGTTTTTT. It encodes CSVKSGQGELFF.

The rearrangement links TRBV4-1 to TRBJ1-1, with 7 bases that match TRBD1. CDR3 size: 15 residues. Trimming cost V 4 bases and J 2 bases; bases outside gene matches: 7. Looked up from germline, CDR1 is MGHRA and CDR2 is YSYEKL. The CDR3 DNA sequence: TGCGCCAGCAGCCGCTTACAGGGGAGCAACACTGAAGCTTTCTTT. Translation: CASSRLQGSNTEAFF.

This chain connects TRBV7-9 to TRBJ1-3, with a tentative D call TRBD1 (5 bases). Germline CDR1 reads SEHNR; CDR2 reads FQNEAQ (reference sequence). V was cut by 10 bases and J by 0 bases, with 19 bases left in between. CDR3 length: 16 residues. The CDR3 DNA reads TGTGCCATCAAGGACATACAGGCTCGCTCTGGAAACACCATATATTTT. It codes for CAIKDIQARSGNTIYF.

This sequence joins TRBV29-1 and TRBJ2-5; 9 bases are a match to TRBD2. Per germline, CDR1 SQVTM and CDR2 ANQGSEA. Unmatched junction bases numbered 3, after V lost 7 bases and J lost 0 bases. The CDR3 spans 13 residues. The CDR3 sequence is CSAERGDQETQYF. CDR3 DNA: TGCAGCGCCGAGCGGGGGGACCAAGAGACCCAGTACTTC.

The chain carries TRBV9 and TRBJ2-1, with a tentative D call TRBD1 (6 bases). The CDR3 is 15 residues long. The V and J ends lost 0 bases and 4 bases respectively, with 11 bases between them. The germline V gene encodes CDR1 SGDLS and CDR2 YYNGEE. This chain's CDR3 is CASSVASRGYNEQFF. The DNA for the CDR3 is TGTGCCAGCAGCGTAGCGTCAAGGGGGTACAATGAGCAGTTCTTC. Using reference TRBV9 and TRBJ2-1 for the parts outside the CDR3, the full variable domain is DSGVTQTPKHLITATGQRVTLRCSPRSGDLSVYWYQQSLDQGLQFLIQYYNGEERAKGNILERFSAQQFPDLHSELNLSSLELGDSALYFCASSVASRGYNEQFFGPGTRLTVL.

The CDR3, as DNA: TGTGCCAGCAGCTCTCCGGGACTAGCGGGCCAAGAGACCCAGTACTTC. It translates to CASSSPGLAGQETQYF. The rearrangement uses TRBV5-6 and TRBJ2-5; 12 bases are shared with TRBD2. Germline V CDR1 and CDR2: SGHDT, YYEEEE. This CDR3 has 16 amino acids. Trimming at V came to 3 bases and at J to 1 base, leaving 4 bases not matched to a gene.

The rearrangement joins TRBV5-6 to TRBJ2-7; D remains ambiguous. Germline V gene data show CDR1 as SGHDT and CDR2 as YYEEEE. The CDR3 spans 14 residues. V was pared by 2 bases and J by 1 base, with 10 bases between. Here the CDR3 reads CASSFRGGSYEQYF. The CDR3 DNA reads TGTGCCAGCAGCTTTAGAGGCGGATCCTACGAGCAGTACTTC.

The chain recombines TRBV5-6 with TRBJ2-5, with D perhaps TRBD1 (6 bases). The CDR3 is 14 residues long. Trimming took 0 bases from V and 1 from J, leaving 7 bases between them. The germline CDR1 and CDR2 sequences are SGHDT and YYEEEE. The DNA of the CDR3 is TGTGCCAGCAGCTTGGTGACAGGCCAAGAGACCCAGTACTTC. This codes for CASSLVTGQETQYF.

The chain employs TRBV3-1 (or the pseudogene TRBV3-2) and TRBJ1-1; perhaps TRBD1 as D (6 bases). This CDR3 contains 15 residues. V was pared by 1 base and J by 1 base, with 10 bases between. The germline V gene encodes CDR1 LGHDT and CDR2 YNNKEL (reference sequence). The CDR3 nucleotides are TGTGCCAGCAGCCAAGTCGGACAGAAGAACACTGAAGCTTTCTTT. This codes for CASSQVGQKNTEAFF.

The V gene is TRBV27, the J gene TRBJ2-3; TRBD1 matches at 10 bases. CDR1 and CDR2 from the germline V gene are MNHEY and SMNVEV (reference sequence). The J segment lost 3 bases and the V segment lost 4 bases, leaving 4 bases of the junction unmatched. The CDR3 is 15 amino acids. CDR3 sequence: CASSSDRGQTDTQYF. CDR3 coding DNA: TGTGCCAGCAGTTCAGACAGGGGGCAAACAGATACGCAGTATTTT.

The chain combines TRBV2 with TRBJ2-5; D is undetermined. The CDR3 has 12 amino acids. CDR1 is SNHLY and CDR2 is FYNNEI in the germline V gene. V gave up 5 bases and J gave up 4 bases, with 8 bases separating them. In DNA, the CDR3 is TGTGCCAGCAGTCTTATATTAGAGACCCAGTACTTC. Protein product: CASSLILETQYF.

This clone came up a few times. The rearrangement links TRBV5-4 to TRBJ1-6, with TRBD1 matching over 7 bases. V lost 1 base and J lost 3; bases outside the gene matches: 1. Germline CDR1 reads SGHNT; CDR2 reads YYREEE (reference sequence). The CDR3 is made up of 15 amino acids. CDR3 nucleotide sequence: TGTGCCAGCAGCTTGCAGGGGGTCTATAATTCACCCCTCCACTTT. Amino acid sequence: CASSLQGVYNSPLHF.

This chain connects TRBV7-9 to TRBJ1-1; possible D gene TRBD1, 6 bases. The CDR3 is 15 amino acids. Trimming removed 7 bases at V and 3 bases at J, with 18 bases between. The germline gives CDR1 SEHNR, CDR2 FQNEAQ (reference sequence). The CDR3 coding sequence is TGTGCCAGCACCGCCCCCAACAGGGCCGACACTGAAGCTTTCTTT. The encoded protein is CASTAPNRADTEAFF.

V usage is TRBV3-1 (or the pseudogene TRBV3-2) and J usage is TRBJ2-7; 7 nucleotides match TRBD2. The V gene's germline CDR1 is LGHDT and CDR2 YNNKEL (reference sequence). V trimming: 1 base; J trimming: 2 bases; junction bases outside the gene matches: 5. The CDR3 runs 15 residues. The CDR3 DNA is TGTGCCAGCAGCCAAGGGGTGGGAGGGGCCTACGAGCAGTACTTC. This codes for CASSQGVGGAYEQYF.

The genes are TRBV2 and TRBJ1-5; a weak D match, TRBD1 (6 bases). The CDR3 covers 13 residues. The germline V and J ends were trimmed by 8 bases and 7 bases, with 15 bases remaining between them. CDR1 is SNHLY and CDR2 is FYNNEI in the germline V gene. CDR3 nucleotides: TGTGCCAGCTCCCCGAGGGGGGGGCAGCCCCAGCATTTT. Amino acid sequence: CASSPRGGQPQHF.